This entry features one TCR beta chain sequence. Its specific antigen is unknown. No much larger clonotype is one base removed from it; base qualities were not supplied. Libraries were prepared through 5' RACE. Sequencing relied on an Illumina HiSeq 2000. Template switching introduced a universal primer binding site; the final cDNA contained a unique molecular identifier, enabling accurate counting of TCR cDNA molecules. Specific primers in the conserved constant-segment region were used to synthesize first-strand cDNA for TCR alpha and beta chains. Each cDNA library was double barcoded, with a SMART-Mk sample barcode plus Illumina barcodes, to control for contamination. TruSeq adapter sequences along with Illumina sample barcodes were introduced in two successive PCR steps. The TCR alpha and beta cDNA libraries were sequenced on the Illumina HiSeq platform using custom primers. From the authors' description of their analysis: Raw reads were processed with MiGEC to extract unique molecular identifiers, and MiXCR was used to determine CDR3 positions. For each individual, recombination models were inferred using an EM algorithm with the repgenHMM and IGoR tools. The analysis of shared clonotypes was done with the tcR package in R, with sharing normalized by the product of cloneset sizes. To study raw recombination without the effects of thymic and clonal selection, out-of-frame nonproductive sequences were analyzed. TCRdb reprocessed the public reads (quality trimming at Q25 with fastp, clone calling with MiXCR) and kept in-frame beta chains. Entries are consolidated by CDR3 protein sequence, retaining the most common genes and DNA. TCRdb's processing, not the study's, gives the V and J calls here. The sample records hundreds of thousands of distinct CDR3 sequences, roughly a quarter of which are singletons. Of the sample, 2.9% is held by the ten largest clones.

This record comes from a study of identical twins (dated by TCRdb to 2016 to 2018). Regarding the complete study: To test whether fetal clonotypes persist, the study used deep sequencing on TCR alpha and beta repertoires from monozygotic twins, unrelated adults of various ages, and cord blood. Replicate twin experiments were performed at different times using different library preparation protocols to rule out contamination.

The V end loses 5 bases and the J end loses 0 bases, and a stretch of 12 bases separates them. The germline V gene (reference sequence) sets CDR1 to DFQATT and CDR2 to SNEGSKA. Its CDR3 holds 14 amino acids, cysteine through phenylalanine. Only CDR3 DNA remains: 42 bases, in frame from the first base. Findings and caveats that apply to the study as a whole: Out-of-frame TCR alpha sequences shared between twins showed an excess of low generation-probability sequences compared with coincidental sharing between unrelated individuals. Because the same donors could not be followed over many years, conclusions were based on cross-sectional statistical analysis. Zero-insertion analyses could be partly confounded by invariant T cells such as MAIT and iNKT, though diverse VJ usage argued against such confounding for most clonotypes. Out-of-frame TCR alpha sharing in monozygotic twins was systematically underestimated by recombination models, whereas sharing between unrelated individuals was in agreement with the recombination models. Abundant cord blood beta clonotypes carried fewer insertions; young adult naive repertoires showed a weaker similar trend, while memory repertoires showed none. In beta out-of-frame sequences, excess twin sharing was weaker, because having fewer shared sequences lowered the signal-to-noise ratio.

All donors were healthy Caucasians. The twin cohort consisted of three pairs of female monozygotic twins, all aged about 18 to 29 years. CD4+ and CD8+ T cell populations were isolated with positive isolation kits from Invitrogen. This sample was also put to use in a study of T cells expressing NK-cell markers. As the second publication notes: Three sorted T-cell subsets (CD3+CD56+NKG2C+, CD3+CD56+NKG2C- and CD3+CD56-NKG2C+) from about 8 donors had their TCR beta-chain repertoires profiled. Of the eight sequenced donors, seven were found to be HCMV-seropositive and one was found to be HCMV-seronegative. In several experiments an anti-gammadeltaTCR antibody was added to restrict sorting to alphabetaTCR-expressing T cells. In over five donors, the dominant CD3+CD56+NKG2C+ clonotypes were found to rank among the top 10 CD8+ clonotypes and to make up roughly 1.0-7.5% of CD8+ T cells. Those dominant clonotypes were again the most abundant among CD3+CD56-NKG2C+ cells in a few donors, at 28.3-60.1%. Whether the expanded NKG2C-expressing T cell clones were specific for HCMV antigens was left unclear. The eight sequenced donors were randomly selected healthy volunteers, three men and five women. To determine HCMV serostatus, a commercial ELISA kit was used to detect HCMV-specific IgG in serum. MIGEC was used to demultiplex reads and group the reads by UMI, and MiTCR was used to assemble and quantify clonotypes. To exclude erroneous sequences, only TCR cDNA sequences supported by at least two reads were retained. The tcR package was used for downstream repertoire analysis, with clonotypes matched between fractions based on CDR3 nucleotide sequence plus V segment. VDJmatch was used to annotate antigen specificity against VDJdb, with one amino acid substitution allowed in CDR3.

The sequence was collected from a young woman in good health. The sample taken for sequencing was CD4+ T cells sorted from blood. Recombination linked TRBV20-1 to TRBJ2-3; TRBD2 might be the D gene, on 5 matching bases. The nucleotide sequence is given as TGCAGTGCTGTGGACTCGGGGAGCACAGATACGCAGTATTTT. Translated, it reads CSAVDSGSTDTQYF.